The TCR beta chain described here comes from a study of T-cell memory formation after mild COVID-19. The CDR3 length is 17 residues. Between the trimmed V and J ends, which lost 3 bases and 0 bases, there was a span of 12 bases. Germline-derived CDR1 and CDR2 are SGHTA and FQGTGA. Constant-segment primers and 5'RACE yielded cDNA libraries for TCR alpha and TCR beta, each carrying sample barcodes and UMIs. TCRdb reprocessed the 5' RACE reads via MiXCR and lists one record per CDR3 protein. The sample has approximately 180,000 distinct CDR3 sequences; approximately 16% are singletons. The rearrangement uses TRBV7-3 and TRBJ2-6; D may be TRBD2 (5 bases). The specimen sequenced was PBMCs or a T cell subset sorted from them (not recorded which). The receptor's source is an adult woman who had mild COVID-19 (a few samples of this study predate the infection). Cell type and time point are not known. The CDR3 DNA sequence: TGTGCCAGCAGCTTTGCCGAGGGAAACTCTGGGGCCAACGTCCTGACTTTC. Its translation is CASSFAEGNSGANVLTF.